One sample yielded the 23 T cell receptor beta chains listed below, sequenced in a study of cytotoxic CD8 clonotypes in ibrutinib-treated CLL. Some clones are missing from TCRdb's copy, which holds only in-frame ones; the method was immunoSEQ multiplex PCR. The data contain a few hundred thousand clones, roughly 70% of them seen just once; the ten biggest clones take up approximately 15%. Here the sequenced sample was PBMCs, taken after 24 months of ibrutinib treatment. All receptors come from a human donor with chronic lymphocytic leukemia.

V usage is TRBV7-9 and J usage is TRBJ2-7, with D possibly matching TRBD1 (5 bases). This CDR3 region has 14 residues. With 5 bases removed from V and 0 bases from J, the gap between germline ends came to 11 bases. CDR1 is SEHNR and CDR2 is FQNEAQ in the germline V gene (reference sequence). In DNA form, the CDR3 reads TGTGCCAGCAGCCAAGGGGTAGGCTCCTACGAGCAGTACTTC. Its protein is CASSQGVGSYEQYF.

CDR3 in DNA: TGTGCCAGCAGTTTTGGGTTAGGCGATACGCAGTATTTT. Translating gives CASSFGLGDTQYF. The chain employs TRBV27 and TRBJ2-3; D ambiguous. The length of the CDR3 is 13 residues. Germline CDR1 is MNHEY and CDR2 is SMNVEV (reference sequence). The germline V and J ends were trimmed by 3 bases and 6 bases, with 10 bases remaining between them.

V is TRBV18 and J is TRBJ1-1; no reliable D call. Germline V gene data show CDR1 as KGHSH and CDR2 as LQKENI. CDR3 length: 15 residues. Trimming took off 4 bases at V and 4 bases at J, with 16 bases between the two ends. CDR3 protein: CASSQTVRGGTEAFF. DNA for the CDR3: TGTGCCAGCTCACAGACTGTGCGGGGAGGCACTGAAGCTTTCTTT.

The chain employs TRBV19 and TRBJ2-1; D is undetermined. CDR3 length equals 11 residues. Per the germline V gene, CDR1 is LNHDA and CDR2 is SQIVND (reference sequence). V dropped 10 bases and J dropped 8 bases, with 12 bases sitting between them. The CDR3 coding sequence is TGTGCCACCCGGGTCCCCCATGAGCAGTTCTTC. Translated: CATRVPHEQFF.

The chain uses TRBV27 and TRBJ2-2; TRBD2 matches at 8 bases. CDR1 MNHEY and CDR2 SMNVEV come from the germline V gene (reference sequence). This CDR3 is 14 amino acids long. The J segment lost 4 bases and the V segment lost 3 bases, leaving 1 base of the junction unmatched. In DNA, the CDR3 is TGTGCCAGCAGTTTGGCGGGAGGCACCGGGGAGCTGTTTTTT. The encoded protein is CASSLAGGTGELFF.

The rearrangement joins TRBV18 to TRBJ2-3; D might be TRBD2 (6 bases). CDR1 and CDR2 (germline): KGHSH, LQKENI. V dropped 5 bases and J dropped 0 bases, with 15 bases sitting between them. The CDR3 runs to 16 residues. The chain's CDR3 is CASSWFLEGSTDTQYF. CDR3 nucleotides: TGTGCCAGCTCATGGTTTTTGGAGGGAAGCACAGATACGCAGTATTTT.

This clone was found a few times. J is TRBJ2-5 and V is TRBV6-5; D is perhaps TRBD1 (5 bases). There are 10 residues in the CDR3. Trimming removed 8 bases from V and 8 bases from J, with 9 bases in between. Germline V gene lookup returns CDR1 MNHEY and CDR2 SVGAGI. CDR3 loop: CASGRGTQYF. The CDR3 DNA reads TGTGCCAGCGGTAGGGGAACCCAGTACTTC.

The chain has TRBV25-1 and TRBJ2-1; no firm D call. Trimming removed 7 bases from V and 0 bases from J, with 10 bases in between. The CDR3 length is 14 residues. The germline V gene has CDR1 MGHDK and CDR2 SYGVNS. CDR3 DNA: TGTGCCAGCACGAATGACTTCTCCTACAATGAGCAGTTCTTC. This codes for CASTNDFSYNEQFF.

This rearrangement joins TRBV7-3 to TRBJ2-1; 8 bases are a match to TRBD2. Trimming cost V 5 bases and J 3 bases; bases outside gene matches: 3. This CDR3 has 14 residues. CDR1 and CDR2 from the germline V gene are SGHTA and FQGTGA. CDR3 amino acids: CASSPGGVYNEQFF. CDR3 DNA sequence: TGTGCCAGCAGCCCCGGGGGGGTCTACAATGAGCAGTTCTTC.

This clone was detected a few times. The CDR3 spells CASSPATGQVRQFF. The CDR3 region has the DNA TGTGCCAGCAGTCCGGCGACTGGGCAGGTTCGGCAGTTCTTC. V and J are TRBV6-5 and TRBJ2-1; D not certain. Germline V CDR1 and CDR2: MNHEY, SVGAGI. The ends were cut back, 5 bases at V and 12 bases at J, with 20 bases in the middle. The CDR3 runs 14 residues.

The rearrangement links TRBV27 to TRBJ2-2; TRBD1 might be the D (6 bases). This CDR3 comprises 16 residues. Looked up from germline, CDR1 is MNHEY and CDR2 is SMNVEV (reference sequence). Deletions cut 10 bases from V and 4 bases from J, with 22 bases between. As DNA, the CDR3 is TGTGCCACCCATGCTATGGGGCTAGGGGGCACCGGGGAGCTGTTTTTT. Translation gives CATHAMGLGGTGELFF.

DNA for the CDR3: TGCGCCTCCATCGGGCTAGCGGGATCTTCTAGCACAGATACGCAGTATTTT. This sequence encodes CASIGLAGSSSTDTQYF. The rearrangement uses TRBV5-1 and TRBJ2-3; 9 nucleotides line up with TRBD2. The germline V gene has CDR1 SGHRS and CDR2 YFSETQ. The CDR3 runs to 17 residues. V lost 10 bases to trimming and J lost 0 bases; unmatched junction nucleotides: 15.

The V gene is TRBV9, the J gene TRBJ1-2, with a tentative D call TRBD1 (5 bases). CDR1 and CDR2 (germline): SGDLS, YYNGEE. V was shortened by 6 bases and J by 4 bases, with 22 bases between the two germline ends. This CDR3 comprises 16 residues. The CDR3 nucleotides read TGTGCCAGCACCCCGGGGCGGACCGTGGCTCTCTATGGCTACACCTTC. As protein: CASTPGRTVALYGYTF.

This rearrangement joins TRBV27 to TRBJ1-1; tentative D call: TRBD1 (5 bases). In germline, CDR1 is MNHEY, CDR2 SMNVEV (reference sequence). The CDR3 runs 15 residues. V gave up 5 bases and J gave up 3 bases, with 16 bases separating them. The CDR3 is CASSTLTWGDTEAFF. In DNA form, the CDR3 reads TGTGCCAGCAGTACCTTAACTTGGGGGGACACTGAAGCTTTCTTT.

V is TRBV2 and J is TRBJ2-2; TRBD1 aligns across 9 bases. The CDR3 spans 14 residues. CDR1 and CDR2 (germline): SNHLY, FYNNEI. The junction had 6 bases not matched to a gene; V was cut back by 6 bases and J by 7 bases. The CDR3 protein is CASREQGAGGELFF. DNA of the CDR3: TGTGCCAGCAGAGAACAGGGGGCGGGCGGGGAGCTGTTTTTT.

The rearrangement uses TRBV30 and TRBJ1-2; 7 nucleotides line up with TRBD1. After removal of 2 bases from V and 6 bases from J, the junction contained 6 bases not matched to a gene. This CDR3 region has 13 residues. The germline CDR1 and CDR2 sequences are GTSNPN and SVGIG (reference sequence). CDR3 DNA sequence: TGTGCCTGGAGTCCGAACAGGGGCAATGGCTACACCTTC. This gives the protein CAWSPNRGNGYTF.

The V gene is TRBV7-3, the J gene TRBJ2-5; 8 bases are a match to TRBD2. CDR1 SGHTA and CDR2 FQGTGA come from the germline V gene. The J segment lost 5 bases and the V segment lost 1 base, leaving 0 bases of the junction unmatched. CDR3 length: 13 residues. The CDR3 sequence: CASSLRLAETQYF. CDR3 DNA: TGTGCCAGCAGCTTAAGACTAGCGGAGACCCAGTACTTC.

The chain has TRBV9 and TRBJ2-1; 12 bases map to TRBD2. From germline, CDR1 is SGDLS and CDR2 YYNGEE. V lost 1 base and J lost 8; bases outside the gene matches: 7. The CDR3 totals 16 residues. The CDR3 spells CASSVLTSGSTYEQFF. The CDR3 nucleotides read TGTGCCAGCAGCGTACTGACTAGCGGGAGTACCTATGAGCAGTTCTTC.

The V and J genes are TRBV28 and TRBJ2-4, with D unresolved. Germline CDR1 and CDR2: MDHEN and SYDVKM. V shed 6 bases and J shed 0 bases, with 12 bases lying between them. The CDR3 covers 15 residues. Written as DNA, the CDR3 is TGTGCCAGCAGAGGACGTATACTAGCCAAAAACATTCAGTACTTC. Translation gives CASRGRILAKNIQYF.

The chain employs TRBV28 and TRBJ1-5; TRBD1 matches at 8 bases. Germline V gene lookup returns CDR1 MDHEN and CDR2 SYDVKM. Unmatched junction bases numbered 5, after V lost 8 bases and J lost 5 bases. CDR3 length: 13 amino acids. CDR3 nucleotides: TGTGCCAGCCACAGGGGGAACTATCAGCCCCAGCATTTT. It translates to CASHRGNYQPQHF. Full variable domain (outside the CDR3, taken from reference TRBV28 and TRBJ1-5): DVKVTQSSRYLVKRTGEKVFLECVQDMDHENMFWYRQDPGLGLRLIYFSYDVKMKEKGDIPEGYSVSREKKERFSLILESASTNQTSMYLCASHRGNYQPQHFGDGTRLSIL.

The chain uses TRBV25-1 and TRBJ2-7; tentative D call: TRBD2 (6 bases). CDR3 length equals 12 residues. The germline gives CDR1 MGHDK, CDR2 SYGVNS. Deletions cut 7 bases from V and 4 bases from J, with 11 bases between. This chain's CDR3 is CASMGGLYEQYF. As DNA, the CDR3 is TGTGCCAGCATGGGGGGTTTGTACGAGCAGTACTTC.

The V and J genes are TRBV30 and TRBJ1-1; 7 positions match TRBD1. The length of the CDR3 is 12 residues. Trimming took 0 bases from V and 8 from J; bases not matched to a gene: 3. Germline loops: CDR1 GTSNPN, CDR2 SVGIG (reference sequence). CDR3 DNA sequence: TGTGCCTGGAGTGTAGGGACAGAAGAAGCTTTCTTT. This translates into CAWSVGTEEAFF.

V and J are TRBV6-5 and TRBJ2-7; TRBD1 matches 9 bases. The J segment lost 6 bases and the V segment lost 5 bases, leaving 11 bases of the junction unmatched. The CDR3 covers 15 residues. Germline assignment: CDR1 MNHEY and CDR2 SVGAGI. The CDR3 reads CASSGGGTGRREQYF. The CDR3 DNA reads TGTGCCAGCAGTGGGGGTGGGACAGGGAGACGCGAGCAGTACTTC.